These 14 T cell receptor beta chains originate from one sample sequenced in a study of cytomegalovirus exposure and HLA in healthy donors. The study ran its PCR with 60 Vbeta and 13 Jbeta primers. The repertoire was sequenced with immunoSEQ multiplex PCR; TCRdb's copy has only in-frame clones and lacks some. The sample has 75,000 to 80,000 clones, about 78% seen once. Sequencing was performed on PBMCs. These receptors were taken from a woman in her 40s in good health and CMV-seropositive.

Worth noting for this clone: The junction departs from germline at one end; a sequencing error may be responsible. This chain connects TRBV28 to TRBJ1-2; D remains ambiguous. Looked up from germline, CDR1 is MDHEN and CDR2 is SYDVKM. The CDR3 loop spans 12 amino acids. The CDR3 spells CASMRVEVGYAF. The CDR3 DNA follows: TGTGCCAGCATGCGGGTTGAGGTTGGCTACGCCTTC.

The chain joins TRBV7-2 to TRBJ2-7, with 9 bases aligning to TRBD2. V gave up 3 bases and J gave up 6 bases; unmatched junction bases: 9. The CDR3 contains 15 residues. The germline V gene encodes CDR1 SGHTA and CDR2 FQGNSA. CDR3 in DNA: TGTGCCAGCAGCTTCGGGGACAGCGGGAGGCGCGAGCAGTACTTC. Residues: CASSFGDSGRREQYF.

The genes are TRBV6-5 and TRBJ1-2; weak D call: TRBD1 (6 bases). V was cut by 4 bases and J by 4 bases, with 13 bases left in between. The CDR3 has 14 amino acids. Germline CDR1 and CDR2: MNHEY and SVGAGI. In DNA, the CDR3 is TGTGCCAGCAGTTCGGTCCGGGGGGCCTATGGCTACACCTTC. Its translation is CASSSVRGAYGYTF.

V is TRBV25-1 and J is TRBJ1-4, with TRBD1 as a possible D gene (5 bases). The CDR3 loop spans 15 amino acids. Trimming pared 4 bases from V and 5 bases from J, leaving 14 bases between. The germline V gene has CDR1 MGHDK and CDR2 SYGVNS. CDR3 nucleotide sequence: TGTGCCAGCAGTGCCCAGGCAGGGATCAATGAAAAACTGTTTTTT. This gives the protein CASSAQAGINEKLFF.

The chain joins TRBV7-2 to TRBJ2-4, with 8 bases identical to TRBD1. The trim removed 1 base at V and 6 bases at J, leaving 5 bases unmatched. Germline CDR1 and CDR2: SGHTA and FQGNSA. This CDR3 contains 15 residues. CDR3 amino acids: CASSLDTTGGNIQYF. The CDR3 bases are TGTGCCAGCAGCTTAGACACCACAGGGGGAAACATTCAGTACTTC.

In its sample, this clone was seen a few times. The chain couples TRBV30 to TRBJ1-6; 8 nucleotides agree with TRBD1. CDR3 length: 15 amino acids. Germline lookup yields CDR1 GTSNPN and CDR2 SVGIG (reference sequence). The V and J ends lost 0 bases and 10 bases, in that order; junction bases with no gene match: 8. DNA of the CDR3: TGTGCCTGGAGTGTAGGGCAGGGGGCGCGGTCACCCCTCCACTTT. It encodes CAWSVGQGARSPLHF.

This chain uses TRBV5-1 with TRBJ2-1; D is unclear. Trimming cost V 2 bases and J 5 bases, with 11 bases left between them. The CDR3 covers 14 residues. Looked up from germline, CDR1 is SGHRS and CDR2 is YFSETQ. This CDR3 reads CASSLSPANNEQFF. The CDR3 DNA is TGCGCCAGCAGCTTATCACCAGCGAACAATGAGCAGTTCTTC.

The chain has TRBV20-1 and TRBJ2-7, with a possible D match to TRBD2 (5 bases). Trimming stripped 6 bases from V and 6 bases from J, with 12 bases between. Germline V gene data show CDR1 as DFQATT and CDR2 as SNEGSKA (reference sequence). CDR3 length: 11 residues. Here the CDR3 DNA reads TGCAGTGCCCGCTCGGGGTTCGAGCAGTACTTC. It translates to CSARSGFEQYF.

In its sample, this clone was seen a few times. The gene calls are TRBV6-1 and TRBJ1-5; unclear D gene. The germline V and J ends were trimmed by 1 base and 4 bases, with 11 bases remaining between them. Germline V gene lookup returns CDR1 MNHNS and CDR2 SASEGT. This CDR3 has 15 amino acids. The CDR3 DNA follows: TGTGCCAGCAGTGAAGTCCGGGTCTCAAATCAGCCCCAGCATTTT. Its protein product is CASSEVRVSNQPQHF.

This clone was seen only a few times. V gene TRBV28 combines with J gene TRBJ2-2; 11 positions agree with TRBD2. Germline V gene data show CDR1 as MDHEN and CDR2 as SYDVKM. The V segment lost 6 bases and the J segment 0 bases; nucleotides outside the gene matches: 3. The CDR3 length is 16 residues. The CDR3 loop is CASRTGLAANTGELFF. The DNA for the CDR3 is TGTGCCAGCAGAACGGGACTAGCGGCGAACACCGGGGAGCTGTTTTTT.

This chain joins TRBV5-1 and TRBJ2-3, with 7 nucleotides matching TRBD1. CDR3 size: 15 residues. Germline CDR1 reads SGHRS; CDR2 reads YFSETQ. The junction had 9 bases not matched to a gene; V was cut back by 4 bases and J by 4 bases. For the CDR3, the DNA is TGCGCCAGCAGCCCCCAGGGGGTCGGTCCAGATACGCAGTATTTT. This sequence encodes CASSPQGVGPDTQYF.

J is TRBJ2-3 and V is TRBV6-1; a weak D match, TRBD2 (5 bases). V was shortened by 1 base and J by 1 base, with 9 bases between the two germline ends. The germline CDR1 and CDR2 sequences are MNHNS and SASEGT. The CDR3 has 15 amino acids. DNA for the CDR3: TGTGCCAGCAGTGAAGAGGACTCCCGCACAGATACGCAGTATTTT. Translation: CASSEEDSRTDTQYF.

This sequence joins TRBV18 and TRBJ2-3; a possible D gene is TRBD1 (6 bases). Trimming pared 5 bases from V and 0 bases from J, leaving 15 bases between. This CDR3 region has 16 residues. From germline, CDR1 is KGHSH and CDR2 LQKENI. The CDR3 DNA follows: TGTGCCAGCTCAATGTTGACAGGCCCGAGCACAGATACGCAGTATTTT. Residues: CASSMLTGPSTDTQYF.

This clone was seen a few times. This chain joins TRBV5-1 and TRBJ2-3; TRBD1 matches at 7 bases. This CDR3 has 13 residues. Germline values: CDR1 SGHRS, CDR2 YFSETQ. V shed 3 bases, J shed 3 bases, and the junction held 1 base outside the gene matches. The CDR3: CASSSTGTDTQYF. The DNA for the CDR3 is TGCGCCAGCAGCTCGACAGGGACAGATACGCAGTATTTT.